This T cell receptor beta chain was found in a study of T cell responses to AZD1222 COVID-19 vaccine. Regarding the study as a whole: Donors skewed white British and female; clonal diversity was possibly underestimated. Spike regions recognized by vaccine-associated CD4 TCRs spanned the protein, led by 160-218 and 743-854. AZD1222 recipients seropositive at baseline numbered only six.

Here immunoSEQ multiplex PCR was the method, and the copy in TCRdb shows in-frame clones only, minus some. The sample lists 100,000 or so clones; about 90% were seen once. As regards this clone: Its antigen is as yet unknown.

V was trimmed by 2 bases and J by 4 bases, leaving 13 bases between them. The CDR3 is 14 amino acids. The V gene's germline CDR1 is SGDLS and CDR2 YYNGEE. The sample in question was peripheral blood, obtained on day 0 of AZD1222 vaccination. The chain links TRBV9 to TRBJ2-7; D may be TRBD1 (5 bases). The source of this sequence is an adult in good health. The CDR3 nucleotides are TGTGCCAGCAGCGTTTCACAGGAAAATTACGAGCAGTACTTC. It encodes CASSVSQENYEQYF.